The 27 T cell receptor beta chains listed next were all sequenced from one sample in a study of blood T cell repertoires in COVID-19. TCRdb's table, derived via immunoSEQ multiplex PCR, lists solely in-frame clones and lacks some. The sample holds around 250,000 clones, around 84% seen once. Sequenced: peripheral blood. The receptor set was obtained from a woman aged 65 to 85 with active or convalescent COVID-19.

This sequence joins TRBV10-2 and TRBJ1-5, with no clear D. The CDR3 extends over 15 amino acids. Trimming cost V 0 bases and J 1 base, with 7 bases left between them. Germline assignment: CDR1 WSHSY and CDR2 SAAADI. The CDR3, as DNA: TGCGCCAGCAGTGAGTCGGGGAGGAGCAATCAGCCCCAGCATTTT. This gives the protein CASSESGRSNQPQHF.

The rearrangement uses TRBV15 and TRBJ1-5; tentatively, D is TRBD1 (6 bases). The CDR3 is 15 residues long. Germline V CDR1 and CDR2: LNHNV, YYDKDF (reference sequence). With 5 bases removed from V and 6 bases from J, the gap between germline ends came to 17 bases. This CDR3 is CATSRRQVEGQPQHF. DNA of the CDR3: TGTGCCACCAGCCGGCGACAGGTCGAGGGTCAGCCCCAGCATTTT.

This sequence joins TRBV25-1 and TRBJ1-2; 7 bases are a match to TRBD1. Germline loops: CDR1 MGHDK, CDR2 SYGVNS. This CDR3 is 13 amino acids long. J lost 5 bases, V lost 4 bases, and 4 bases had no gene match. The CDR3 DNA follows: TGTGCCAGCAGTGGGCAGGGGGTTTATGGCTACACCTTC. Translating it yields CASSGQGVYGYTF.

This rearrangement joins TRBV3-1 (or the pseudogene TRBV3-2) to TRBJ2-2; 9 positions agree with TRBD2. V gave up 0 bases and J gave up 5 bases; unmatched junction bases: 4. The germline V gene has CDR1 LGHDT and CDR2 YNNKEL (reference sequence). The CDR3 extends over 16 amino acids. The CDR3 DNA sequence: TGTGCCAGCAGCCAAGAGGGGAGCGGGGGGACCGGGGAGCTGTTTTTT. It yields the protein CASSQEGSGGTGELFF.

This chain links TRBV4-1 with TRBJ1-2, with D possibly matching TRBD1 (6 bases). Germline CDR1 reads MGHRA; CDR2 reads YSYEKL. The CDR3 is made up of 14 amino acids. The ends were cut back, 6 bases at V and 5 bases at J, with 16 bases in the middle. Written as DNA, the CDR3 is TGCGCCAGCAGATCCGGGGGGCTTTCTTATGGCTACACCTTC. Its protein is CASRSGGLSYGYTF.

The chain uses TRBV27 and TRBJ2-7, with 11 bases aligning to TRBD1. CDR3 length: 16 amino acids. V shed 2 bases and J 1 base; nucleotides not matched to a gene: 4. The germline V gene encodes CDR1 MNHEY and CDR2 SMNVEV (reference sequence). CDR3 nucleotide sequence: TGTGCCAGCAGTTTAGGGACAGGGGGGAGATCCTACGAGCAGTACTTC. As protein: CASSLGTGGRSYEQYF.

The chain carries TRBV6-1 and TRBJ2-4, with D maybe TRBD1 (5 bases). Trimming stripped 3 bases from V and 11 bases from J, with 11 bases between. This CDR3 spans 12 amino acids. Germline assignment: CDR1 MNHNS and CDR2 SASEGT. CDR3 nucleotide sequence: TGTGCCAGCAGTGACAGGGTAACCGTTCAGTACTTC. Translation: CASSDRVTVQYF.

The genes are TRBV10-1 and TRBJ1-1; D is unresolved. This CDR3 comprises 14 residues. Germline CDR1 and CDR2: WNHNN and SYGVQD (reference sequence). V was trimmed by 4 bases and J by 8 bases, leaving 17 bases between them. This CDR3 is CASSASGRDEEAFF. The DNA of the CDR3 is TGCGCCAGCAGTGCCTCCGGGAGGGATGAGGAAGCTTTCTTT.

The chain combines TRBV7-2 with TRBJ1-2, with 10 bases matching TRBD1. CDR3 size: 16 residues. Germline-derived CDR1 and CDR2 are SGHTA and FQGNSA. Losses at the gene ends were 5 bases for V and 4 bases for J; bases not matched to a gene: 10. The DNA of the CDR3 is TGTGCCAGCAGCGCGTCCGGACAGGGGGTTTTCTATGGCTACACCTTC. As protein: CASSASGQGVFYGYTF.

The CDR3 region is CASSLRDSFYEQYF. CDR3 nucleotides: TGCGCCAGCAGCTTAAGGGACAGCTTCTACGAGCAGTACTTC. V and J are TRBV5-1 and TRBJ2-7; 7 bases are shared with TRBD1. The V segment lost 2 bases and the J segment 3 bases; nucleotides outside the gene matches: 5. Germline V lookup: CDR1 SGHRS, CDR2 YFSETQ. The CDR3 is 14 amino acids.

The chain couples TRBV7-2 to TRBJ2-1, with TRBD2 identical over 15 bases. The CDR3 runs to 16 residues. The trim removed 5 bases at V and 5 bases at J, leaving 4 bases unmatched. Germline V gene data show CDR1 as SGHTA and CDR2 as FQGNSA. CDR3 in amino acids: CASSPGLAGGNNEQFF. Here the CDR3 DNA reads TGTGCCAGCAGCCCCGGACTAGCGGGGGGGAACAATGAGCAGTTCTTC.

The J gene is TRBJ2-1, the V gene TRBV16; D remains unclear. The length of the CDR3 is 12 residues. V lost 4 bases and J lost 6, with 7 bases in between. Germline CDR1 and CDR2: KGHSY and FQNENV. CDR3 loop: CASSRYSNEQFF. Written as DNA, the CDR3 is TGTGCCAGCAGCCGGTATAGCAATGAGCAGTTCTTC.

A single count supports this clone. For the CDR3, the DNA is TGTGCCATCAGTGAGTCGGCCGATTATGGCTACACCTTC. Protein sequence: CAISESADYGYTF. The chain has TRBV10-3 and TRBJ1-2, with D uncertain. In germline, CDR1 is ENHRY, CDR2 SYGVKD. The ends were cut back, 0 bases at V and 5 bases at J, with 7 bases in the middle. The CDR3 is made up of 13 amino acids.

The V and J genes are TRBV4-3 and TRBJ1-2; tentatively, D is TRBD1 (6 bases). Trimming removed 4 bases at V and 7 bases at J, with 19 bases between. CDR1 LGHNA and CDR2 YSLEER come from the germline V gene. The CDR3 totals 15 residues. Here the CDR3 reads CASSPEAGAGFGYTF. CDR3 nucleotides: TGCGCCAGCAGCCCCGAGGCGGGGGCAGGGTTTGGCTACACCTTC.

The CDR3 protein is CASSPLEGGGYTF. The CDR3 nucleotides read TGTGCCAGCAGCCCCCTCGAGGGAGGCGGCTACACCTTC. The chain uses TRBV13 and TRBJ1-2; D remains ambiguous. This CDR3 is 13 amino acids long. Trimming pared 5 bases from V and 8 bases from J, leaving 15 bases between. The germline gives CDR1 PRHDT, CDR2 FYEKMQ (reference sequence).

Here the CDR3 reads CASSTQKNTEAFF. Here the CDR3 DNA reads TGTGCCAGCAGCACACAGAAGAACACTGAAGCTTTCTTT. The chain combines TRBV9 with TRBJ1-1; D is unresolved. This CDR3 is 13 amino acids long. V shed 4 bases and J shed 1 base, with 8 bases lying between them. Germline loops: CDR1 SGDLS, CDR2 YYNGEE.

Only a few counts were recorded for this clone. The chain employs TRBV7-2 and TRBJ1-4, with D unclear. CDR1 SGHTA and CDR2 FQGNSA come from the germline V gene. The CDR3 is made up of 15 amino acids. Trimming pared 1 base from V and 2 bases from J, leaving 8 bases between. The CDR3 spells CASSLVSGTNEKLFF. The DNA of the CDR3 is TGTGCCAGCAGCTTAGTATCGGGGACTAATGAAAAACTGTTTTTT.

The rearrangement joins TRBV20-1 to TRBJ1-5; perhaps TRBD1 as D (6 bases). V dropped 3 bases and J dropped 7 bases, with 7 bases sitting between them. There are 11 residues in the CDR3. The V gene's germline CDR1 is DFQATT and CDR2 SNEGSKA (reference sequence). Written as DNA, the CDR3 is TGCAGTGCTAGTCAGGGGCAGCCCCAGCATTTT. Translation: CSASQGQPQHF.

V usage is TRBV23-1 and J usage is TRBJ1-5; D gene uncertain. TRBV23-1 is identified as an open reading frame with a role that is uncertain. CDR3 length: 14 residues. V was trimmed by 3 bases and J by 1 base, leaving 7 bases between them. CDR3 in DNA: TGCGCCAGCAGTCAGGAGGGAAGCAATCAGCCCCAGCATTTT. Amino acids: CASSQEGSNQPQHF.

DNA for the CDR3: TGTGCCAGCAGCTTAGATCTTGCGACAGCCAGATCTGGAAACACCATATATTTT. Translating it yields CASSLDLATARSGNTIYF. This chain links TRBV7-2 with TRBJ1-3; the D gene is possibly TRBD1 (5 bases). This CDR3 contains 18 residues. Germline-derived CDR1 and CDR2 are SGHTA and FQGNSA. Trimming removed 1 base from V and 1 base from J, with 17 bases in between.

The V and J genes are TRBV7-6 and TRBJ2-2; 7 nucleotides match TRBD1. The V gene end was trimmed by 2 bases and the J gene end by 7 bases; junction bases not matched to a gene: 7. Germline-derived CDR1 and CDR2 are SGHVS and FNYEAQ. The CDR3 has 15 amino acids. The CDR3 nucleotides read TGTGCCAGCAGCTTACCGGGACAGCCAATCGGGGAGCTGTTTTTT. It codes for CASSLPGQPIGELFF.

Regarding this clone: This may be a read error, as it is one base from a much larger clone. Other DNA sequences from this sample encode an identical CDR3 as well. The chain carries TRBV19 and TRBJ1-2; 7 bases are shared with TRBD1. The V gene end was trimmed by 5 bases and the J gene end by 3 bases; junction bases not matched to a gene: 3. This CDR3 region has 13 residues. The germline gives CDR1 LNHDA, CDR2 SQIVND (reference sequence). The chain's CDR3 is CASSDRVYYGYTF. The CDR3 DNA reads as TGTGCCAGTAGTGACAGGGTTTACTATGGCTACACCTTC.

There are a few counts of this clone. The chain employs TRBV5-6 and TRBJ2-2, with D possibly TRBD2 on 6 matching bases. CDR3 size: 12 residues. The V end lost 2 bases, the J end lost 13 bases, and 12 bases lay between the germline ends. CDR1 is SGHDT and CDR2 is YYEEEE in the germline V gene. In DNA, the CDR3 is TGTGCCAGCAGCTTAGGGACTCAAAGGCTGTTTTTT. Residues: CASSLGTQRLFF.

The rearrangement uses TRBV6-5 and TRBJ1-1; D call uncertain. Germline assignment: CDR1 MNHEY and CDR2 SVGAGI. CDR3 length equals 13 residues. Trimming cost V 7 bases and J 1 base, with 10 bases left between them. CDR3 sequence reads: CASMPAGNTEAFF. CDR3 sequence (DNA): TGTGCCAGCATGCCTGCCGGGAACACTGAAGCTTTCTTT.

The rearrangement links TRBV5-8 to TRBJ1-4; D is uncertain. Germline V CDR1 and CDR2: SGHTS, YDEGEE. V lost 4 bases and J lost 8, with 21 bases in between. The CDR3 contains 16 residues. The DNA of the CDR3 is TGTGCCAGCAGCCTCGGGAGTAGGTCCCGACGGGAAAAACTGTTTTTT. It encodes CASSLGSRSRREKLFF. Based on the CDR3 plus reference TRBV5-8 and TRBJ1-4, the full variable domain is EAGVTQSPTHLIKTRGQQATLRCSPISGHTSVYWYQQALGLGLQFLLWYDEGEERNRGNFPPRFSGRQFPNYSSELNVNALELEDSALYLCASSLGSRSRREKLFFGSGTQLSVL.

This chain uses TRBV6-2 or TRBV6-3 with TRBJ2-1; possible D gene TRBD2, 5 bases. This CDR3 comprises 14 residues. Germline CDR1 reads MNHEY; CDR2 reads SVGEGT. Trimming stripped 2 bases from V and 7 bases from J, with 12 bases between. CDR3 residues: CASSYEGGRNEQFF. DNA of the CDR3: TGTGCCAGCAGTTACGAGGGTGGCAGGAATGAGCAGTTCTTC.

This clone has just one count. The rearrangement links TRBV7-6 to TRBJ1-2, with D possibly TRBD1 on 6 matching bases. This CDR3 has 13 residues. V gave up 2 bases and J gave up 8 bases, with 12 bases separating them. CDR1 is SGHVS and CDR2 is FNYEAQ in the germline V gene. The CDR3 DNA is TGTGCCAGCAGCTTAACGGCAGGGGAGGGCTACACCTTC. Amino acids: CASSLTAGEGYTF.